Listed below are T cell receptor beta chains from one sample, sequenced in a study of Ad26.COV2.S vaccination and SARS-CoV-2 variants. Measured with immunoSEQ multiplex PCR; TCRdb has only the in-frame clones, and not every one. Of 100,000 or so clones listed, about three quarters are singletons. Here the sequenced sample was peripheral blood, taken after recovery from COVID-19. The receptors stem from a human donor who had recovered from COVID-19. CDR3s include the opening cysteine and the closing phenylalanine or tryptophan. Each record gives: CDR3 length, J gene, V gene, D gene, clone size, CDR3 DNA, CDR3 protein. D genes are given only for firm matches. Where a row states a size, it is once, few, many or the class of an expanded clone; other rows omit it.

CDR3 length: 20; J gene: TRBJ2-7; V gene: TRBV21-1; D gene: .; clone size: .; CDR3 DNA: TGTGCCAGCAGCAAAGTCACACTCCGATTTCTCAGGGACACTAGCTACGAGCAGTACTTC; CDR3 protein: CASSKVTLRFLRDTSYEQYF
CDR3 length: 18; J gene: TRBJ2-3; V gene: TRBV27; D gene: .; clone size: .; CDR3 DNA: TGTGCCAGCAGTTTCTTAAAGACGGGGAGTGCTAGCACAGATACGCAGTATTTT; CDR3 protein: CASSFLKTGSASTDTQYF
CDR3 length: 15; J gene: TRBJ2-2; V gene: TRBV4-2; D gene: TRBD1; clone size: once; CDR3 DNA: TGTGCCAGCAGCCAACGGACAGGAGACACCGGGGAGCTGTTTTTT; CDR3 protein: CASSQRTGDTGELFF
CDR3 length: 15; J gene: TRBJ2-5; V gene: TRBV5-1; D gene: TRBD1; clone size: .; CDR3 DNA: TGCGCCAGCAGCCTGGGACAGGGGGCTGGGGAGACCCAGTACTTC; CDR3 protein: CASSLGQGAGETQYF
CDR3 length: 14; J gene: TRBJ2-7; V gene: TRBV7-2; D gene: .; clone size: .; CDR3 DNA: TGTGCCAGCAGCCCGACCAGGGGATCCTACGAGCAGTACTTC; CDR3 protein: CASSPTRGSYEQYF
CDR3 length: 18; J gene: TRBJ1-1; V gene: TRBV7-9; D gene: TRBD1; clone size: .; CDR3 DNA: TGTGCCAGCAGCTTAGCGGATCTCAAGACAGGGTGGGGCACTGAAGCTTTCTTT; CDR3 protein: CASSLADLKTGWGTEAFF
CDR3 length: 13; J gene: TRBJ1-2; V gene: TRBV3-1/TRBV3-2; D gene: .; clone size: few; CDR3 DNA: TGTGCCAGCAGCCAAGCCCAGGGGTCGGGCTACACCTTC; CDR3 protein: CASSQAQGSGYTF
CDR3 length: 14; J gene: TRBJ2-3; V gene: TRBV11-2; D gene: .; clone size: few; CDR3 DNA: TGTGCCAGCAGCCAGTATGGGATTTCAGATACGCAGTATTTT; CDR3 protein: CASSQYGISDTQYF
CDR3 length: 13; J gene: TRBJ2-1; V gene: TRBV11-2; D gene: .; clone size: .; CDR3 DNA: TGTGCCAGCAGCCTCGGACTGAACAATGAGCAGTTCTTC; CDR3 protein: CASSLGLNNEQFF
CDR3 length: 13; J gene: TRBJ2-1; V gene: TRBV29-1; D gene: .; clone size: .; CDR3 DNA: TGCAGCGTCCGGACAGCAGGATACAATGAGCAGTTCTTC; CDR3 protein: CSVRTAGYNEQFF
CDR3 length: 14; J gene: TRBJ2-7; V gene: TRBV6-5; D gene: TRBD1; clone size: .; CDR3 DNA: TGTGCCAGCTCAGCCGAGACAGGGTCCCGCGAGCAGTACTTC; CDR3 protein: CASSAETGSREQYF
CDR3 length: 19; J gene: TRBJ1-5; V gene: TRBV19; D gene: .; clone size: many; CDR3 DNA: TGTGCCAGTAGTATCATGAGAGGACGGTCTACGCGGGGCAATCAGCCCCAGCATTTT; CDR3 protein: CASSIMRGRSTRGNQPQHF
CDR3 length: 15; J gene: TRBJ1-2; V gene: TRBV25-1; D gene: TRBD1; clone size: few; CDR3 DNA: TGTGCCAGCAGTGAATATATCGGACAGGGCTATGGCTACACCTTC; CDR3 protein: CASSEYIGQGYGYTF
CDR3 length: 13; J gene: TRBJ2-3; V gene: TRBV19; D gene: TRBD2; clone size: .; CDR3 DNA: TGTGCCATTAGCGGGGGGAGCACAGATACGCAGTATTTT; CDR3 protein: CAISGGSTDTQYF
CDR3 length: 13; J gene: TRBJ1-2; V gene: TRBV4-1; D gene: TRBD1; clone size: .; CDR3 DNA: TGCGCCAGCAGCCAAGGACAGGGAAGCGGCTACACCTTC; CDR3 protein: CASSQGQGSGYTF
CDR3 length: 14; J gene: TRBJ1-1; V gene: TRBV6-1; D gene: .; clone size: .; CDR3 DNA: TGTGCCAGCAGTGAAAGCGGGGTTGGCACTGAAGCTTTCTTT; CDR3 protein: CASSESGVGTEAFF
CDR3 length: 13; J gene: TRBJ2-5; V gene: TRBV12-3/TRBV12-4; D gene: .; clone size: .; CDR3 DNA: TGTGCCAGCAGTCCTGGGGGTTTAGGGACCCAGTACTTC; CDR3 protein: CASSPGGLGTQYF
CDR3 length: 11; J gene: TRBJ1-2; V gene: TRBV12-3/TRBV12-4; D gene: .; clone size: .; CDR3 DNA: TGTGCCAGCAGTCTAAGAGGTGGCTACACCTTC; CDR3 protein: CASSLRGGYTF
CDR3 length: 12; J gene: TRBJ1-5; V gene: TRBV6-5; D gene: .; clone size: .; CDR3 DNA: TGTGCCAGCAGGAGCTACGATCAGCCCCAGCATTTT; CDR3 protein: CASRSYDQPQHF
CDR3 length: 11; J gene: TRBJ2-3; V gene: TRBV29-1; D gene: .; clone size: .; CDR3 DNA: TGCAGCGTCGCAAGGGAAGTTGCGCAGTATTTT; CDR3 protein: CSVAREVAQYF
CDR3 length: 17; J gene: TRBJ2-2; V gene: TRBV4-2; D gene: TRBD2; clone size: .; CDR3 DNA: TGTGCCAGCAGCCGCTCCGCTAGCGGGGGGGGCACCGGGGAGCTGTTTTTT; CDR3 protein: CASSRSASGGGTGELFF
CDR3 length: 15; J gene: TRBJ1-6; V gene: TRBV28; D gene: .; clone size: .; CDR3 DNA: TGTGCCAGCAGACAATTGAGCTCGGGAAATTCACCCCTCCACTTT; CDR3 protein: CASRQLSSGNSPLHF
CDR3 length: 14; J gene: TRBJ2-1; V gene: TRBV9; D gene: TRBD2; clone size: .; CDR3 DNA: TGTGCCAGCAGCATCGGGACTAGCCCAGATGAGCAGTTCTTC; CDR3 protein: CASSIGTSPDEQFF
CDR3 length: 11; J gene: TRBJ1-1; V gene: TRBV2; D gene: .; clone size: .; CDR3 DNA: TGTGCCAGCAGACCCCAGGGCCAAGCTTTCTTT; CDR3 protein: CASRPQGQAFF
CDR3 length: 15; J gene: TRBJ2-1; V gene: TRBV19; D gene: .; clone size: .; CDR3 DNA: TGTGCCAGTAGTATCTCCAGGTCCCCCAACAATGAGCAGTTCTTC; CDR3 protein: CASSISRSPNNEQFF
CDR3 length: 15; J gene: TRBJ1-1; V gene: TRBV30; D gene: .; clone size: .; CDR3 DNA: TGTGCCTGGAGTACAAACACCCTTGGGAACACTGAAGCTTTCTTT; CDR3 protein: CAWSTNTLGNTEAFF
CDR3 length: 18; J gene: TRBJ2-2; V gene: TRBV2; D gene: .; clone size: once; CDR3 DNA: TGTGCCAGCAGTTCGGGGGGCAGGGGGCTACCTAACACCGGGGAGCTGTTTTTT; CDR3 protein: CASSSGGRGLPNTGELFF
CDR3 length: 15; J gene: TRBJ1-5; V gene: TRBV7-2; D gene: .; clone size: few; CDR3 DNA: TGTGCCAGCAGCTTAGGGGACCTGGGGCTGCAGCCCCAGCATTTT; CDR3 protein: CASSLGDLGLQPQHF
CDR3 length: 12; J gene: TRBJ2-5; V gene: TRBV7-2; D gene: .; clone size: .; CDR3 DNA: TGTGCCAGCAGCCCCCCTCGTGAGACCCAGTACTTC; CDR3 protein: CASSPPRETQYF
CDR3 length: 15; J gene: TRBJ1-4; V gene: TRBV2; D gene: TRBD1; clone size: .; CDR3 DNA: TGTGCCAGCAGCCCGCCGGGACAGGGTTATGAAAAACTGTTTTTT; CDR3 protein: CASSPPGQGYEKLFF
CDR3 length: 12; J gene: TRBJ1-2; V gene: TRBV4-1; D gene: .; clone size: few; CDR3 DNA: TGCGCCAGCAGCCCCTTGGGCCTTGGCTACACCTTC; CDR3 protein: CASSPLGLGYTF
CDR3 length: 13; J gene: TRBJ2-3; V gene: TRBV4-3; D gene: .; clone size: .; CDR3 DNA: TGCGCCAGCAGCCAAACAGGGTTAGATACGCAGTATTTT; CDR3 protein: CASSQTGLDTQYF
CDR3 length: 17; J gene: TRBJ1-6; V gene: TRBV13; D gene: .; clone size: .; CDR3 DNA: TGTGCCAGCAGCTATGCCCAGGGGATATCCTATAATTCACCCCTCCACTTT; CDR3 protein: CASSYAQGISYNSPLHF
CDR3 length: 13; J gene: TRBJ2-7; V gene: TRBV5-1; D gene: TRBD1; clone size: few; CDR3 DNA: TGCGCCAGCAGCTGGGGACAGGGCTACGAGCAGTACTTC; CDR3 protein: CASSWGQGYEQYF
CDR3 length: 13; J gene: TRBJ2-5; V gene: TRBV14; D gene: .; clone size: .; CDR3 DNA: TGTGCCAGCAGTACGGCAGTCCAAGAGACCCAGTACTTC; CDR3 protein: CASSTAVQETQYF
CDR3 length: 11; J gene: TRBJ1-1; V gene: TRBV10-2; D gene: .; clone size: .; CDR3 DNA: TGCGCCAGCAATGAGAACACTGAAGCTTTCTTT; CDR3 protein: CASNENTEAFF
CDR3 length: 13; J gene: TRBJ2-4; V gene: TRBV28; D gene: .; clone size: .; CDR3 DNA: TGTGCCAGCAGAGGGACAGCCAAAAACATTCAGTACTTC; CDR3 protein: CASRGTAKNIQYF
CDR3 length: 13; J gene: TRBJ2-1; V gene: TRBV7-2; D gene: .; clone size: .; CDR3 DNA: TGTGCCAGCAGCTTACGGTTCCGAACTGAGCAGTTCTTC; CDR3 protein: CASSLRFRTEQFF
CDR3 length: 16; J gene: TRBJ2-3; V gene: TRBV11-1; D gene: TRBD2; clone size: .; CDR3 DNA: TGTGCCAGCAGCCCGGGGACTAGCGGGGGTATAGATACGCAGTATTTT; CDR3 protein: CASSPGTSGGIDTQYF
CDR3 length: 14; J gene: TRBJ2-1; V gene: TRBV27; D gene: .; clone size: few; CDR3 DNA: TGTGCCAGCACTCCACTAGCATCCTACAATGAGCAGTTCTTC; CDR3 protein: CASTPLASYNEQFF
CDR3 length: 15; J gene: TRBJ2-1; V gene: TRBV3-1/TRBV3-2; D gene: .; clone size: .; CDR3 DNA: TGTGCCAGCAGCCAAACCGGGGGCGCTTACAATGAGCAGTTCTTC; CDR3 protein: CASSQTGGAYNEQFF
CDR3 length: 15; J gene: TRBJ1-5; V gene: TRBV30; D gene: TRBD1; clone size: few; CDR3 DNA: TGTGCCTGGAGTGAGGGACAGGGTAAGAGTCAGCCCCAGCATTTT; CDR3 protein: CAWSEGQGKSQPQHF
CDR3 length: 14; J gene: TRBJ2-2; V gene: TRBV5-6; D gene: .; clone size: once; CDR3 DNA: TGTGCCAGTGAAATGGGGGTTAGCACCGGGGAGCTGTTTTTT; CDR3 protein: CASEMGVSTGELFF